A selection of T cell receptor beta chains follows, all from one sample in a study of blood T cell repertoires in COVID-19. Clones were read by immunoSEQ multiplex PCR, and TCRdb kept only the in-frame ones, dropping some. The sample has over 65,000 clones, about nine tenths seen once. Sequencing was carried out using peripheral blood. These TCRs come from a woman aged 80 or over with acute or convalescent COVID-19. Both conserved end residues are part of each CDR3. Each record gives: J gene, clone size, V gene, D gene, CDR3 protein. The D gene is left open where the match is weak. Size tells how often a clone was seen (once, few, many) or the class of an expanded clone, and some rows leave it out.

>TRBJ2-5|.|TRBV29-1|.
CSVDAHLRRGETQYF
>TRBJ1-1|.|TRBV2|TRBD1
CASRPGQGRTEAFF
>TRBJ1-1|.|TRBV9|TRBD1
CASSVDSGGTEAFF
>TRBJ2-3|once|TRBV6-6|TRBD1
CASTLRQGTQYF
>TRBJ2-7|.|TRBV28|TRBD2
CASSQREGRGTYEQYF
>TRBJ2-7|once|TRBV6-5|.
CASSQTLSSYEQYF
>TRBJ1-5|.|TRBV4-2|TRBD1
CASSPTGDGGSQPQHF
>TRBJ1-5|.|TRBV12-3/TRBV12-4|.
CASTLDSQPQHF
>TRBJ2-7|.|TRBV5-6|.
CASSLAVYEQYF
>TRBJ2-3|once|TRBV19|.
CASSSQTTRDTDTQYF
>TRBJ1-4|.|TRBV7-2|.
CASSLGGAAGPLKLFF
>TRBJ2-5|.|TRBV5-1|TRBD1
CASSSGTVRETQYF
>TRBJ1-6|.|TRBV3-1/TRBV3-2|TRBD1
CASSTGTGGSPLHF
>TRBJ1-5|.|TRBV6-5|.
CASSYVQGGQPQHF
>TRBJ2-7|.|TRBV11-2|TRBD2
CASSRGGRYYEQYF
>TRBJ1-2|.|TRBV23-1|.
CASSQPPGGIYGYTF
>TRBJ1-1|.|TRBV11-2|.
CASSFVRDTEAFF
>TRBJ1-1|.|TRBV18|TRBD1
CASSLRTGDTEAFF
>TRBJ1-1|.|TRBV5-6|.
CASSRAGRANTEAFF
>TRBJ2-7|few|TRBV2|.
CASKRDSYEQYF
>TRBJ2-3|.|TRBV7-2|.
CASSRGGAADTQYF
>TRBJ2-1|.|TRBV10-3|.
CAIRSGEGSYNEQFF
>TRBJ1-2|few|TRBV19|TRBD1
CASRTPGQAVAGYTF
>TRBJ2-7|.|TRBV28|.
CASRTTLTYEQYF
>TRBJ2-1|.|TRBV7-9|TRBD2
CASSLLAGGYNEQFF
>TRBJ2-4|.|TRBV7-2|TRBD1
CASSDRDRVNIQYF
>TRBJ2-3|.|TRBV5-1|TRBD2
CASRRELKDTQYF
>TRBJ1-1|.|TRBV5-4|.
CASSRGGARNTEAFF
>TRBJ2-1|once|TRBV7-2|.
CASSFRIRNNEQFF
>TRBJ1-4|.|TRBV28|TRBD1
CASSSDRGNEKLFF
>TRBJ2-7|.|TRBV7-2|TRBD2
CASSSLAGGSYEQYF
>TRBJ2-6|.|TRBV7-2|.
CASTLSGGANVLTF
>TRBJ1-4|.|TRBV7-8|.
CASSTWVGANEKLFF
>TRBJ2-5|.|TRBV6-5|TRBD1
CASSYATGRKTQYF
>TRBJ2-1|.|TRBV10-3|.
CAISGQGNNEQFF
>TRBJ1-2|.|TRBV5-4|.
CASSYERVRGYTF
>TRBJ2-7|.|TRBV10-2|TRBD1
CASSRDRGSPYEQYF
>TRBJ2-1|.|TRBV5-1|.
CASSFSGNLNEQFF
>TRBJ2-3|.|TRBV6-5|TRBD2
CASRAGAYTDTQYF
>TRBJ2-7|.|TRBV4-3|.
CASSQDRLTSTYEQYF
>TRBJ1-2|once|TRBV5-1|.
CASSLGGKGDGYTF